These 4 T cell receptor beta chains originate from one sample sequenced in a study of blood T cell repertoires in COVID-19. Method: immunoSEQ multiplex PCR; TCRdb's copy keeps in-frame clones and lacks some. The sample yields 250,000 to 300,000 clones, 89% seen once. The sequencing input was peripheral blood. Every receptor here comes from a woman aged 55-69 years with acute or convalescent COVID-19.

The chain couples TRBV5-4 to TRBJ2-5; 10 bases match TRBD1. The CDR3 totals 16 residues. Germline loops: CDR1 SGHNT, CDR2 YYREEE (reference sequence). The V and J ends lost 2 bases and 0 bases, in that order; junction bases with no gene match: 4. The CDR3 DNA follows: TGTGCCAGCAGCTTAAGGGACAGGGGCGACCAAGAGACCCAGTACTTC. Protein product: CASSLRDRGDQETQYF.

This rearrangement joins TRBV12-3 or TRBV12-4 to TRBJ1-1, with a possible D match to TRBD1 (6 bases). This CDR3 has 12 amino acids. The V end lost 7 bases, the J end lost 7 bases, and 13 bases lay between the germline ends. The CDR3 spells CASTSPDSEAFF. Written as DNA, the CDR3 is TGTGCCAGCACCTCCCCGGACAGTGAAGCTTTCTTT.

The CDR3 spells CASSDARAGNTIYF. CDR3 nucleotides: TGCGCCAGCAGTGACGCCCGGGCTGGAAACACCATATATTTT. The gene calls are TRBV5-1 and TRBJ1-3; no clear D gene. Germline V lookup: CDR1 SGHRS, CDR2 YFSETQ. The CDR3 runs 14 residues. V lost 5 bases, J lost 2 bases, and 11 bases lay in between.

This rearrangement joins TRBV9 to TRBJ2-1; 7 bases fit TRBD1. Germline CDR1 is SGDLS and CDR2 is YYNGEE. V shed 0 bases, J shed 4 bases, and the junction held 4 bases outside the gene matches. This CDR3 has 15 amino acids. The CDR3 protein is CASSVEGGPYNEQFF. CDR3 nucleotides: TGTGCCAGCAGCGTAGAAGGGGGCCCTTACAATGAGCAGTTCTTC.